This is a list of T cell receptor beta chains from one sample in a study of blood T cell repertoires in COVID-19. This table comes from immunoSEQ multiplex PCR, and its TCRdb copy is limited to in-frame clones, with some not included. Of approximately 480,000 clones in the sample, about nine tenths are singletons; the top ten hold 0.7%. Sample: PBMCs or T cells enriched from blood (not recorded which). The origin of the receptors is a woman aged 18 to 35 who had recovered from COVID-19. Each CDR3 is given with its conserved first and last residue. Each record gives: V gene, D gene, J gene, clone size, CDR3 DNA, CDR3 protein. A D gene is named only where the DNA matches it firmly. Clone size is given for some rows only: seen once, a few or many times, or a class if the clone is expanded.

V gene: TRBV30
D gene: NA
J gene: TRBJ1-6
clone size: NA
CDR3 DNA: TGTGCCTGGAGTGTTTCAGGACACAGCCGATCACCCCTCCACTTT
CDR3 protein: CAWSVSGHSRSPLHF

V gene: TRBV11-3
D gene: NA
J gene: TRBJ2-2
clone size: NA
CDR3 DNA: TGTGCCAGCAGCTTAGGGGTCCGGGACTCCTACACCGGGGAGCTGTTTTTT
CDR3 protein: CASSLGVRDSYTGELFF

V gene: TRBV19
D gene: NA
J gene: TRBJ1-6
clone size: NA
CDR3 DNA: TGTGCCAGTAAGCGGGAACAGTCTATTTCACCCCTCCACTTT
CDR3 protein: CASKREQSISPLHF

V gene: TRBV7-2
D gene: NA
J gene: TRBJ1-3
clone size: NA
CDR3 DNA: TGTGCCAGCAGCTTGGGGCAAGGAAACACCATATATTTT
CDR3 protein: CASSLGQGNTIYF

V gene: TRBV18
D gene: TRBD1
J gene: TRBJ1-5
clone size: few
CDR3 DNA: TGTGCCAGCTCACTTGGACAGGGGAATCAGCCCCAGCATTTT
CDR3 protein: CASSLGQGNQPQHF

V gene: TRBV2
D gene: TRBD2
J gene: TRBJ2-3
clone size: NA
CDR3 DNA: TGTGCCGGGACTAGCCCAGGGACGCTTACGCAGTATTTT
CDR3 protein: CAGTSPGTLTQYF

V gene: TRBV30
D gene: NA
J gene: TRBJ2-2
clone size: NA
CDR3 DNA: TGTGCCTGGAGTGCCATGAGGGCCAGCCCCGGGGAGCTGTTTTTT
CDR3 protein: CAWSAMRASPGELFF

V gene: TRBV4-1
D gene: NA
J gene: TRBJ2-6
clone size: NA
CDR3 DNA: TGCGCCAGCAGCCAAGAATATAGCTCTGGGGCCAACGTCCTGACTTTC
CDR3 protein: CASSQEYSSGANVLTF

V gene: TRBV5-5
D gene: NA
J gene: TRBJ2-3
clone size: NA
CDR3 DNA: TGTGCCAGCAGCTTGATAGGCACAGATACGCAGTATTTT
CDR3 protein: CASSLIGTDTQYF

V gene: TRBV9
D gene: NA
J gene: TRBJ2-3
clone size: NA
CDR3 DNA: TGTGCCAGCAGCGTAGGACTGGGTACGCAGTATTTT
CDR3 protein: CASSVGLGTQYF

V gene: TRBV6-5
D gene: NA
J gene: TRBJ1-1
clone size: NA
CDR3 DNA: TGTGCCAGCAGACTCTTGAACACTGAAGCTTTCTTT
CDR3 protein: CASRLLNTEAFF

V gene: TRBV19
D gene: NA
J gene: TRBJ1-1
clone size: once
CDR3 DNA: TGTGCCAGTAGTACGGTCGGTGGCACTGAAGCTTTCTTT
CDR3 protein: CASSTVGGTEAFF

V gene: TRBV11-2
D gene: NA
J gene: TRBJ2-5
clone size: once
CDR3 DNA: TGTGCCAGCAGCTTATTCGGGGAGACCCAGTACTTC
CDR3 protein: CASSLFGETQYF

V gene: TRBV30
D gene: TRBD1
J gene: TRBJ1-2
clone size: NA
CDR3 DNA: TGTGCCTGGACCGCAGGGGGGGGCTACACCTTC
CDR3 protein: CAWTAGGGYTF

V gene: TRBV7-9
D gene: TRBD2
J gene: TRBJ2-3
clone size: NA
CDR3 DNA: TGTGCCAGCAGCGTACCACGGACGGGGGGGCCGGTAGATACGCAGTATTTT
CDR3 protein: CASSVPRTGGPVDTQYF

V gene: TRBV7-3
D gene: NA
J gene: TRBJ2-3
clone size: NA
CDR3 DNA: TGTGCCAGCAGCTTAACCGGGGCAGATACGCAGTATTTT
CDR3 protein: CASSLTGADTQYF

V gene: TRBV27
D gene: NA
J gene: TRBJ2-2
clone size: NA
CDR3 DNA: TGTGCCAGTTCTAAAGCAGGGTTGGTCGGGGAGCTGTTTTTT
CDR3 protein: CASSKAGLVGELFF

V gene: TRBV9
D gene: NA
J gene: TRBJ1-1
clone size: NA
CDR3 DNA: TGTGCCAGCAGCGTAGTGGGTCAGGGCACTGAAGCTTTCTTT
CDR3 protein: CASSVVGQGTEAFF

V gene: TRBV18
D gene: NA
J gene: TRBJ1-6
clone size: NA
CDR3 DNA: TGTGCCAGCTCACCAACGCCGGGAGGGTCACCCCTCCACTTT
CDR3 protein: CASSPTPGGSPLHF

V gene: TRBV18
D gene: NA
J gene: TRBJ2-7
clone size: NA
CDR3 DNA: TGTGCCAGCTCACACTCGACAGAGAGCTCCTACGAGCAGTACTTC
CDR3 protein: CASSHSTESSYEQYF

V gene: TRBV4-1
D gene: NA
J gene: TRBJ1-2
clone size: NA
CDR3 DNA: TGCGCCAGCCGCCCTCTCGGTCTTACTAACTATGGCTACACCTTC
CDR3 protein: CASRPLGLTNYGYTF

V gene: TRBV6-1
D gene: NA
J gene: TRBJ1-6
clone size: few
CDR3 DNA: TGTGCCAGCAGTGAAGCGGCAGGGGATAATTCACCCCTCCACTTT
CDR3 protein: CASSEAAGDNSPLHF

V gene: TRBV25-1
D gene: NA
J gene: TRBJ1-1
clone size: once
CDR3 DNA: TGTGCCAGCAGTGCCGACCAGGGGAACACTGAAGCTTTCTTT
CDR3 protein: CASSADQGNTEAFF

V gene: TRBV5-4
D gene: NA
J gene: TRBJ1-6
clone size: NA
CDR3 DNA: TGTGCCAGCAGCTTGGGGGCGTACGACGAGAATTCACCCCTCCACTTT
CDR3 protein: CASSLGAYDENSPLHF

V gene: TRBV7-9
D gene: TRBD1
J gene: TRBJ1-4
clone size: NA
CDR3 DNA: TGTGCCAGCAGCTTAGGGGACAGTACTAATGAAAAACTGTTTTTT
CDR3 protein: CASSLGDSTNEKLFF

V gene: TRBV12-5
D gene: NA
J gene: TRBJ1-1
clone size: NA
CDR3 DNA: TGTGCTAGTGGCTCAGGGGTGGGGAACACTGAAGCTTTCTTT
CDR3 protein: CASGSGVGNTEAFF

V gene: TRBV7-9
D gene: NA
J gene: TRBJ2-5
clone size: NA
CDR3 DNA: TGTGCCAGCAGCCCAGGACAGTACCAAGAGACCCAGTACTTC
CDR3 protein: CASSPGQYQETQYF

V gene: TRBV5-1
D gene: TRBD1
J gene: TRBJ1-4
clone size: NA
CDR3 DNA: TGCGCCAGCAGCTTATCGACAGGGAATGAAAAACTGTTTTTT
CDR3 protein: CASSLSTGNEKLFF

V gene: TRBV6-5
D gene: TRBD1
J gene: TRBJ1-1
clone size: NA
CDR3 DNA: TGTGCCAGCAGCCGTGACAGGGGTACTGAAGCTCTCTTT
CDR3 protein: CASSRDRGTEALF

V gene: TRBV11-3
D gene: NA
J gene: TRBJ2-5
clone size: NA
CDR3 DNA: TGTGCCAGCAGCTTAGGAGGAGCTCTTGAAGAGACCCAGTACTTC
CDR3 protein: CASSLGGALEETQYF

V gene: TRBV6-4
D gene: NA
J gene: TRBJ1-1
clone size: NA
CDR3 DNA: TGTGCCAGCAGTCAACAGGGTGGGACTGAAGCTTTCTTT
CDR3 protein: CASSQQGGTEAFF

V gene: TRBV7-2
D gene: NA
J gene: TRBJ2-2
clone size: NA
CDR3 DNA: TGTGCCAGCAGCTTGGGGTCCGGGGACGGGGAGCTGTTTTTT
CDR3 protein: CASSLGSGDGELFF

V gene: TRBV29-1
D gene: NA
J gene: TRBJ1-1
clone size: once
CDR3 DNA: TGCAGCGTCCTGACAGGCAAGAACACTGAAGCTTTCTTT
CDR3 protein: CSVLTGKNTEAFF